The 8 T cell receptor beta chains reported below all come from one sample, sequenced in a study of blood T cell repertoires in COVID-19. Assay: immunoSEQ multiplex PCR; the TCRdb copy retains only in-frame clones and omits some. The repertoire consists of about 210,000 clones, with roughly 85% occurring once and the leading ten covering approximately 5.1%. Material: peripheral blood. These receptors were taken from a man in his fifties or sixties with COVID-19, enrolled during active disease.

The chain links TRBV3-1 (or the pseudogene TRBV3-2) to TRBJ1-2; D possibly corresponds to TRBD1 (5 bases). The V and J ends lost 8 bases and 7 bases respectively, with 17 bases between them. Germline V CDR1 and CDR2: LGHDT, YNNKEL (reference sequence). The CDR3 has 13 amino acids. CDR3 coding DNA: TGTGCCAGCTCATCGACCAGGGAAAGTGGCTACACCTTC. Its protein product is CASSSTRESGYTF.

The chain recombines TRBV3-1 (or the pseudogene TRBV3-2) with TRBJ2-2, with 12 positions matching TRBD2. Germline V lookup: CDR1 LGHDT, CDR2 YNNKEL (reference sequence). The V segment lost 4 bases and the J segment 3 bases; nucleotides outside the gene matches: 12. This CDR3 region has 19 residues. The DNA for the CDR3 is TGTGCCAGCAGCCCAACGGCCCTAGCGGGGGGGCTCGACACCGGGGAGCTGTTTTTT. Its translation is CASSPTALAGGLDTGELFF.

The chain employs TRBV9 and TRBJ2-7; D is unresolved. Germline-derived CDR1 and CDR2 are SGDLS and YYNGEE. V lost 2 bases and J 0 bases, leaving 6 bases between the germline ends. The CDR3 consists of 13 residues. The CDR3 DNA sequence: TGTGCCAGCAGCGTCATGGCCTCCTACGAGCAGTACTTC. Protein: CASSVMASYEQYF.

The gene calls are TRBV6-2 or TRBV6-3 and TRBJ2-2, with a weak D call TRBD1 (5 bases). The V end was cut by 0 bases, the J end by 8 bases, with 10 bases between. Germline V gene lookup returns CDR1 MNHEY and CDR2 SVGEGT. CDR3 length equals 14 residues. The CDR3 spells CASSYSRSGGELFF. The CDR3 DNA follows: TGTGCCAGCAGTTACTCGAGATCAGGGGGGGAGCTGTTTTTT.

This clone was detected only once. V is TRBV3-1 (or the pseudogene TRBV3-2) and J is TRBJ1-1; 9 bases match TRBD1. CDR1 is LGHDT and CDR2 is YNNKEL in the germline V gene (reference sequence). The CDR3 contains 15 residues. Trimming removed 5 bases from V and 1 base from J; junction bases left unmatched: 5. This CDR3 is CASSEWTGANTEAFF. DNA for the CDR3: TGTGCCAGCAGCGAGTGGACAGGGGCGAACACTGAAGCTTTCTTT.

As DNA, the CDR3 is TGTGCCAGCAGCTTATTAGGGGGCACTGGTTACGAGCAGTACTTC. Translating gives CASSLLGGTGYEQYF. This chain connects TRBV7-3 to TRBJ2-7; TRBD1 matches at 7 bases. Germline V gene sequence: CDR1 SGHTA, CDR2 FQGTGA. V was clipped by 2 bases and J by 4 bases; unmatched bases: 8. The length of the CDR3 is 15 residues.

The chain joins TRBV15 to TRBJ1-2; 7 nucleotides line up with TRBD1. Germline CDR1 is LNHNV and CDR2 is YYDKDF (reference sequence). The CDR3 has 15 amino acids. V gave up 4 bases and J gave up 1 base; unmatched junction bases: 6. The CDR3 loop is CATSKDRSNNYGYTF. CDR3 bases: TGTGCCACCAGCAAGGACAGGAGTAATAACTATGGCTACACCTTC. The variable domain in full, with the rest retrieved from reference TRBV15 and TRBJ1-2, is DAMVIQNPRYQVTQFGKPVTLSCSQTLNHNVMYWYQQKSSQAPKLLFHYYDKDFNNEADTPDNFQSRRPNTSFCFLDIRSPGLGDTAMYLCATSKDRSNNYGYTFGSGTRLTVV.

This sequence joins TRBV3-1 (or the pseudogene TRBV3-2) and TRBJ1-1; 10 bases align to TRBD1. From germline, CDR1 is LGHDT and CDR2 YNNKEL (reference sequence). The CDR3 length is 15 residues. V dropped 4 bases and J dropped 3; count of bases not matched to a gene: 5. This CDR3 reads CASSPRDRGHTEAFF. The CDR3 nucleotides read TGTGCCAGCAGCCCCCGGGACAGGGGTCACACTGAAGCTTTCTTT.